This TCR beta chain was sequenced for a study of cytomegalovirus exposure and HLA in healthy donors (dated by TCRdb to about 2017). Some background on the complete study: According to an earlier analysis of several hundred of the donors, some 180 million T cells yielded over 100 million unique TCR beta sequences and 276 Gb of sequence data. About 310 gigabases of sequencing data and around 87 million unique TCR sequences were included in an early release covering 550 to 800 HLA-typed donors. Of the approximately 400 genotyped donors, approximately 83% fell in the genetic ancestry cluster associated with self-reported Caucasian donors. The aim of the study was to test whether cataloging public T cell receptors could identify signatures of past pathogen exposure. The study used immunosequencing to profile the T cell repertoires of some 600 subjects and linked those repertoires to cytomegalovirus serostatus. A separate validation cohort of approximately 120 different subjects was used in addition to the approximately 700-subject first cohort. High-throughput TCR immunosequencing, statistical association of individual TCRs with disease status, and machine learning were combined to predict cytomegalovirus infection status. To study patterns of TCR occurrence, a later analysis re-analyzed previously published TCR beta repertoires from under 750 donors and added high-resolution HLA genotyping. The later analysis used no new phenotypic data to find candidate immune exposures, relying instead on TCR beta sequences and their occurrence across donors. An earlier analysis of approximately 580 of the donors used high-throughput TCR beta sequencing to judge whether each TCR beta V gene segment behaved as functional or pseudogenic. Alongside the repertoire data, information on donor age, sex, ethnicity and CMV serostatus was compiled. A later genetic analysis used genome-wide SNP genotypes for about 55% of the 666 donors, treating that subset as a discovery cohort. Every discovery cohort repertoire had been produced on one sequencing platform. HLA typing covered class I and class II loci at four-digit resolution. Typing coverage varied by locus: about 620-630 donors for A, B, C, DRB1 and DQB1; approximately 500 for DQA1; about 600 for DPA1; roughly 470 for DPB1. Roughly five DR-DQ haplotypes were treated as single units for association and clustering because of strong linkage in the cohort. On average, about 200,000 unique TCR beta nucleotide sequences were sequenced per donor among 398 genotyped donors of the cohort, with roughly 18% of those sequences being non-productive. General study outcomes and caveats: Sequencing depth was assumed to be roughly uniform across donors in the presence/absence analyses, though that assumption may not hold. Linkage disequilibrium might explain the correlated functional status among segregating V segments, but an unknown experimental factor could not be ruled out. It was suggested by the authors that the approach could potentially be generalized to other disease states and immunological phenotypes. A later analysis reported that several top co-occurrence clusters appeared linked to parvovirus B19, influenza, CMV and Epstein-Barr virus. The study gave a list of roughly 150 TCR beta chains associated with cytomegalovirus. Immune exposure information for the cohort was limited to CMV serostatus. According to a later genetic analysis, donors in an Asian-associated ancestry cluster had fewer N-insertions in productive TCRs than the approximately 650-donor mean. In this cohort, only TCR beta chains were sequenced, and detectable features were limited by the absence of alpha or paired-chain data. Most CMV-associated TCR beta chains appeared to be HLA-restricted in a later analysis, and the HLA associations seemed to be driven largely by CMV exposure. The classifier was reported to diagnose cytomegalovirus status with high specificity and sensitivity in both the original cohort and the validation cohort. The 87-base-pair reads could not distinguish some IMGT-functional V segments, including TRBV6-2 and TRBV6-3, so those segments were excluded. Most TCR sequences were seen in very few donors, while some public TCRs were found in many individuals. The sequencing pipeline was judged likely to have produced a cluster of highly shared sequence variants as a technical artifact. In vitro tests confirmed that a few of the cytomegalovirus-associated TCR beta chains recognize cytomegalovirus antigens. In a later analysis, HLA-associated TCR beta chains were found to be more clonally expanded and to have lower generation probabilities than equally common non-associated chains. In a later genetic analysis, a missense DCLRE1C variant was associated with V-gene and J-gene trimming of TCR beta chains, and the association was replicated in an independent cohort. Because counts were too low, about 18 rarely observed V segments, including chromosome 9 orphons, were excluded from the earlier analysis of some 540 of the donors. At a false discovery rate of 0.05, a later analysis linked under 20,000 TCR beta sequences to specific HLA alleles. Assigning TCR associations to individual alleles was difficult when HLA alleles, especially DR and DQ, strongly co-occurred. An earlier analysis of roughly 570 of the donors showed that most TCR beta V segments appeared in productive rearrangements either about 87% or about 30% of the time, which broadly matched IMGT annotations. Because HLA typing was unavailable for some donors at each locus, only the typed subset was used in association tests. A further reported finding was that TCR beta sequences accurately predicted the HLA-A and HLA-B alleles for most subjects in the first cohort. A later analysis found that TCR association rates varied across HLA loci, with DRB1 alleles showing the most associated TCRs and HLA-C alleles the fewest.

In total, approximately 690 healthy bone marrow donors made up the cohort. At the time of sampling, every cohort member was nominally healthy, though immune exposures that went unrecorded were likely present. The donor was CMV seronegative and was included in the group of a few hundred seronegative cohort members. Every donor gave a peripheral blood sample, and the peripheral blood mononuclear cells from that sample were used for TCR beta sequencing. Genomic DNA was extracted from the blood cell samples with the Qiagen DNeasy Blood Extraction Kit. The protocol used for the library was the immunoSEQ multiplex PCR assay. For the multiplex PCR, a mixture combining 60 forward primers for TCR Vbeta segments and 13 reverse primers for TCR Jbeta segments was used. The CDR3 region of rearranged TCR beta genes was amplified from genomic DNA by a multiplex PCR assay. Amplified TCR beta libraries were sequenced as 87-base-pair reads on the Illumina HiSeq System. As for the authors' bioinformatics: A later analysis counted about 80 million unique TCR beta chains across the 666 repertoires, and some 12 million of these chains were shared by at least two donors. Raw reads were error-corrected and collapsed into unique sequences by a nearest-neighbor algorithm in which closely related sequences were merged to remove PCR and sequencing errors. Alignment of CDR3 sequences to IMGT reference sequences was used to assign V, D and J gene segments. For a sequence to be retained, at least a six-nucleotide match to both a V gene segment and a J gene segment was required. A rearrangement counted as productive if the CDR3 had no stop codons and remained in frame with V and J, and every other rearrangement counted as non-productive. CDR3 was defined according to IMGT convention as the region running from the second conserved V-encoded cysteine to the conserved J-encoded phenylalanine. The earlier analysis of approximately 590 of the donors excluded any sequence lacking an unambiguous match to a single V gene segment. In an earlier analysis of roughly 600 of the donors, a V segment was called functional when productive rearrangements were above 56.7%, and segregating when the standard deviation between donors exceeded 5%. A statistical classification framework was developed to diagnose cytomegalovirus status using the catalog of TCR beta chain sequences. In a later analysis, V and J genes were assigned by comparing TCR nucleotide sequences against IMGT/GENE-DB human TR gene sequences. The TCRdist pipeline was used in a later analysis to assign CDR3 sequences and most-parsimonious VDJ recombination scenarios. In a later analysis, each TCR beta chain was defined by its CDR3 amino acid sequence together with its V-gene family, and reads lacking a unique V-gene family were excluded. To address suspected cross-contamination and a sequencing artifact, a later analysis removed some 620 highly shared, low-generation-probability nucleotide sequences. In a later analysis, a clonal expansion index for each public chain was calculated from normalized within-repertoire ranks of inferred template counts. A later analysis computed generation probabilities with a VDJ recombination model fitted to out-of-frame rearrangements, and checked the results against IGoR. A later analysis scored TCR-TCR, TCR-HLA and TCR-CMV co-occurrence with hypergeometric tests, applying a repertoire-size bias correction to TCR pairs. A later analysis estimated false discovery rates by permuting HLA or CMV assignments 20 times. A later analysis grouped co-occurring TCRs with DBSCAN, adding TCRdist sequence similarity when clustering within HLA-allele-positive subsets. Co-occurrence clustering excluded repertoires with fewer than 30,000 or more than 120,000 public chains, plus five with anomalous nucleotide sharing. Drawn from immuneACCESS, this table holds only the in-frame rearrangements with V and J called that TCRdb kept. Clones are partly lost; checked studies trace under half to an unresolved V gene and leave the rest unexplained. V and J calls and clone size follow that table, whereas D and trimming were derived from the DNA. This sample is represented by about 200,000 clones; roughly three quarters of them were singletons. Clones ranked in the top ten supply roughly 1.4% of the sample.

The germline V gene provides CDR1 ENHRY and CDR2 SYGVKD. Its CDR3 holds 15 amino acids, cysteine through phenylalanine. Only the CDR3 portion is preserved as DNA: 45 bases, with reading frame beginning at the first base. From V the trimming removes 7 bases and from J it removes 0 bases, while the gene matches leave 6 bases of the junction unaccounted for. Points on this clone: Its antigen is still unknown. The input lacks base qualities; no much larger clone sits a single base away.

The receptor was isolated from a woman aged 45-65 years in good health and CMV-seronegative. The sequence joins TRBV10-3 to TRBJ2-7, with 10 bases matching TRBD2. Specimen: PBMCs. Here the CDR3 is given as CAITSGGGSSYEQYF. The DNA sequence is TGTGCCATCACTAGCGGGGGCGGTAGCTCCTACGAGCAGTACTTC.